The rows below give T cell receptor beta chains drawn from one sample of a study of blood T cell repertoires in COVID-19. Repertoires were generated with immunoSEQ multiplex PCR, while TCRdb's copy carries only in-frame clones and drops some. The sample includes 250,000 to 300,000 clones, approximately 93% of them seen just once. Material: peripheral blood. The receptor source for this set is a woman aged 30 to 39 with COVID-19, enrolled during active disease. The CDR3 runs from the conserved cysteine through the conserved F or W. The order of the fields is clone size, V gene, CDR3 length, J gene, CDR3 protein. Where a row states a size, it is once, few, many or the class of an expanded clone; other rows omit it.

-	TRBV7-9	15	TRBJ1-1	CASSPGAWMSTEAFF
-	TRBV5-4	13	TRBJ1-2	CASSADRTYGYTF
-	TRBV4-1	14	TRBJ2-7	CASSQVAGSYEQYF
-	TRBV12-3/TRBV12-4	13	TRBJ2-7	CASSITEKYEQYF
-	TRBV27	14	TRBJ1-5	CASGFDGGQKPQHF
-	TRBV3-1/TRBV3-2	16	TRBJ1-3	CASSRAGQGIGNTIYF
once	TRBV3-1/TRBV3-2	16	TRBJ1-4	CASSQGTGQGNEKLFF
-	TRBV3-1/TRBV3-2	15	TRBJ2-2	CASSQRDRDAGELFF
-	TRBV29-1	13	TRBJ1-5	CSVGRGYDQPQHF
-	TRBV11-3	14	TRBJ2-7	CASSKRQGHNEQYF
-	TRBV5-1	14	TRBJ1-1	CASSLSGLNTEAFF
-	TRBV30	12	TRBJ1-1	CAWDRKNTEAFF
-	TRBV19	15	TRBJ1-1	CASSIGGRGNTEAFF
-	TRBV9	17	TRBJ2-1	CASSVVSGSTSYNEQFF
-	TRBV7-9	12	TRBJ2-1	CASSLMSSEQFF
-	TRBV5-4	15	TRBJ1-1	CASSLQTGQNTEAFF
-	TRBV27	15	TRBJ2-1	CASSFGLAGPSEQFF
-	TRBV19	14	TRBJ1-3	CASSIQGDGNTIYF
-	TRBV18	16	TRBJ1-2	CASSPSGAGPNYGYTF
-	TRBV12-3/TRBV12-4	10	TRBJ2-7	CASGVYEQYF
-	TRBV11-2	14	TRBJ2-7	CASSLERDTYEQYF
-	TRBV5-1	11	TRBJ1-1	CASSLGLDFIF
-	TRBV6-5	15	TRBJ2-1	CASSPSGRGYNEQFF
few	TRBV7-6	20	TRBJ2-2	CASSLARPGQREWNTGELFF